Following are 27 T cell receptor beta chains from one sample sequenced in a study of blood T cell repertoires in COVID-19. The data were produced by immunoSEQ multiplex PCR, yet TCRdb's version contains in-frame clones alone and is incomplete. The profile shows some 250,000 clones, around 84% of them singletons. The sequenced material came from peripheral blood. The source is a man aged 60 to 69 with acute or convalescent COVID-19.

The chain employs TRBV28 and TRBJ2-3; TRBD1 agrees at 9 bases. V shed 6 bases, J shed 2 bases, and the junction held 12 bases outside the gene matches. The germline CDR1 and CDR2 sequences are MDHEN and SYDVKM. The CDR3 contains 17 residues. In nucleotides, the CDR3 is TGTGCCAGCAGCCTTGCGATGGACAGGGGAACCACAGATACGCAGTATTTT. Translation gives CASSLAMDRGTTDTQYF.

J is TRBJ2-1 and V is TRBV12-3 or TRBV12-4; 12 bases align to TRBD2. The V and J ends lost 10 bases and 6 bases, in that order; junction bases with no gene match: 4. The CDR3 consists of 13 residues. The CDR3 DNA follows: TGTGCCACTAGCGGGGGGGCGAGCAATGAGCAGTTCTTC. Translation gives CATSGGASNEQFF.

The CDR3 DNA reads TGTGCCAGCAGTTCACGGCAGGGGGGATGGGGTAAAGAGCAGTACTTC. It translates to CASSSRQGGWGKEQYF. The chain joins TRBV6-5 to TRBJ2-7, with a possible D match to TRBD1 (7 bases). This CDR3 is built from 16 residues. V lost 4 bases and J lost 7, with 23 bases in between. Germline-derived CDR1 and CDR2 are MNHEY and SVGAGI.

The rearrangement links TRBV12-3 or TRBV12-4 to TRBJ1-1, with 7 bases that match TRBD1. The J segment lost 10 bases and the V segment lost 5 bases, leaving 10 bases of the junction unmatched. CDR3 size: 13 residues. The CDR3 region has the DNA TGTGCCAGCAGTCCCGGGACAGAGGTCGGAGCTTTCTTT. It is translated as CASSPGTEVGAFF.

The gene calls are TRBV7-2 and TRBJ1-1; D gene uncertain. Germline values: CDR1 SGHTA, CDR2 FQGNSA. Trimming shortened V by 3 bases and J by 4 bases, and 12 bases separated the two germline ends. This CDR3 spans 14 amino acids. The CDR3 loop reads CASSFRREGTEAFF. CDR3 DNA sequence: TGTGCCAGCAGCTTCAGAAGGGAGGGCACTGAAGCTTTCTTT.

The chain links TRBV29-1 to TRBJ1-5; 10 bases match TRBD1. After removal of 4 bases from V and 11 bases from J, the junction contained 5 bases not matched to a gene. Germline V lookup: CDR1 SQVTM, CDR2 ANQGSEA. The CDR3 covers 12 residues. Written as DNA, the CDR3 is TGCAGCGTTGGGGACAGGGGAAGGACCCAGCATTTT. It yields the protein CSVGDRGRTQHF.

The chain is built from TRBV27 and TRBJ1-2; TRBD1 is a possible D gene (6 bases). Per germline, CDR1 MNHEY and CDR2 SMNVEV (reference sequence). V lost 3 bases to trimming and J lost 2 bases, with 10 bases between them. The CDR3 has 14 amino acids. Here the CDR3 DNA reads TGTGCCAGCAGTTTGAGGGGGTCGAACTATGGCTACACCTTC. It translates to CASSLRGSNYGYTF.

This chain connects TRBV7-6 to TRBJ2-7; 9 bases fit TRBD2. Germline V gives CDR1 SGHVS, CDR2 FNYEAQ. The CDR3 consists of 15 residues. Trimming took 4 bases from V and 6 from J; bases not matched to a gene: 10. The CDR3 here is CASSSSPGLAIEQYF. The CDR3 DNA follows: TGTGCCAGCAGCTCCTCTCCGGGACTAGCAATCGAGCAGTACTTC.

J is TRBJ2-7 and V is TRBV20-1; D is perhaps TRBD2 (5 bases). There are 11 residues in the CDR3. Per germline, CDR1 DFQATT and CDR2 SNEGSKA (reference sequence). The germline V and J ends were trimmed by 8 bases and 1 base, with 9 bases remaining between them. The CDR3 sequence: CSCGWSYEQYF. The DNA for the CDR3 is TGCAGTTGCGGGTGGTCCTACGAGCAGTACTTC.

J is TRBJ1-5 and V is TRBV10-3; no firm D call. The CDR3 length is 15 residues. The germline gives CDR1 ENHRY, CDR2 SYGVKD. V was pared by 1 base and J by 0 bases, with 7 bases between. The DNA of the CDR3 is TGTGCCATCAGTGAGTGGGCAGATAGCAATCAGCCCCAGCATTTT. This codes for CAISEWADSNQPQHF.

J is TRBJ1-2 and V is TRBV14, with 8 bases aligning to TRBD1. The CDR3 length is 13 residues. V was pared by 4 bases and J by 8 bases, with 6 bases of the junction left unmatched. CDR1 SGHDN and CDR2 FVKESK come from the germline V gene. Here the CDR3 DNA reads TGTGCCAGCAGCCCAGGACAGGGAAGCGGCTACACCTTC. This sequence encodes CASSPGQGSGYTF.

The chain recombines TRBV12-3 or TRBV12-4 with TRBJ1-1; D is unclear. CDR3 size: 13 residues. V was pared by 3 bases and J by 0 bases, with 5 bases between. CDR3 region: CASSFTVNTEAFF. The CDR3, as DNA: TGTGCCAGCAGTTTTACGGTGAACACTGAAGCTTTCTTT.

The chain is built from TRBV5-1 and TRBJ2-1; 7 nucleotides line up with TRBD2. The germline CDR1 and CDR2 sequences are SGHRS and YFSETQ. The CDR3 consists of 14 residues. Trimming cost V 0 bases and J 5 bases; bases outside gene matches: 2. The CDR3 spells CASSLDLADNEQFF. The CDR3 DNA reads TGCGCCAGCAGCTTGGATCTAGCGGACAATGAGCAGTTCTTC. The entire variable domain, with the rest obtained from reference TRBV5-1 and TRBJ2-1, is as follows: KAGVTQTPRYLIKTRGQQVTLSCSPISGHRSVSWYQQTPGQGLQFLFEYFSETQRNKGNFPGRFSGRQFSNSRSEMNVSTLELGDSALYLCASSLDLADNEQFFGPGTRLTVL.

This clone was counted between two and nine times. The chain couples TRBV6-4 to TRBJ2-3, with D perhaps matching TRBD2 (5 bases). The length of the CDR3 is 14 residues. Trimming cost V 5 bases and J 1 base, with 10 bases left between them. Germline-derived CDR1 and CDR2 are MRHNA and SNTAGT. The CDR3: CASSLRVGTDTQYF. CDR3 DNA sequence: TGTGCCAGCAGTTTGCGGGTAGGCACAGATACGCAGTATTTT.

This chain connects TRBV5-4 to TRBJ2-1; 8 bases map to TRBD2. With 1 base clipped from V and 8 bases from J, the junction kept 20 bases outside the gene matches. This CDR3 region has 19 residues. CDR1 and CDR2 from the germline V gene are SGHNT and YYREEE (reference sequence). The CDR3 coding sequence is TGTGCCAGCAGCTTGTCGACCCGGATTGCGGCGGGGGGAGGATATGAGCAGTTCTTC. Its protein is CASSLSTRIAAGGGYEQFF.

J is TRBJ2-7 and V is TRBV5-4; 11 bases line up with TRBD2. CDR1 and CDR2 (germline): SGHNT, YYREEE (reference sequence). This CDR3 is built from 15 residues. V trimming: 4 bases; J trimming: 3 bases; junction bases outside the gene matches: 6. CDR3 protein: CASSPGGTSGYEQYF. CDR3 DNA sequence: TGTGCCAGCAGCCCGGGGGGGACTAGCGGCTACGAGCAGTACTTC.

The J gene is TRBJ2-2, the V gene TRBV14, with 12 bases matching TRBD1. Germline CDR1 and CDR2: SGHDN and FVKESK. The CDR3 sequence is 17 residues long. J was trimmed by 6 bases and V by 4 bases; bases with no gene match: 9. CDR3: CASSPLSGTGGPGELFF. Here the CDR3 DNA reads TGTGCCAGCAGCCCCCTATCCGGGACAGGGGGCCCCGGGGAGCTGTTTTTT.

This chain links TRBV10-3 with TRBJ2-7; D is possibly TRBD2 (6 bases). Germline-derived CDR1 and CDR2 are ENHRY and SYGVKD. Trimming cost V 2 bases and J 2 bases, with 16 bases left between them. There are 16 residues in the CDR3. The CDR3 sequence is CAISEGGTFVPYEQYF. The DNA for the CDR3 is TGTGCCATCAGTGAGGGGGGGACCTTTGTACCCTACGAGCAGTACTTC.

This chain links TRBV2 with TRBJ2-5; D not resolved. V gave up 9 bases and J gave up 0 bases, with 8 bases separating them. This CDR3 has 12 amino acids. Germline lookup yields CDR1 SNHLY and CDR2 FYNNEI. The CDR3 region has the DNA TGTGCCAGTCGAGACAACCAAGAGACCCAGTACTTC. Amino acids: CASRDNQETQYF.

This clone showed up just once. The chain carries TRBV18 and TRBJ2-2; D call uncertain. V dropped 5 bases and J dropped 2 bases, with 6 bases sitting between them. CDR1 is KGHSH and CDR2 is LQKENI in the germline V gene. The CDR3 loop spans 13 amino acids. The CDR3 DNA is TGTGCCAGCTCAGCGGCCAACACCGGGGAGCTGTTTTTT. Protein: CASSAANTGELFF.

In its sample, this clone was seen a few times. The rearrangement uses TRBV7-9 and TRBJ2-1, with 10 bases identical to TRBD2. V lost 7 bases and J lost 4; bases outside the gene matches: 22. CDR3 size: 20 residues. Germline CDR1 SEHNR, CDR2 FQNEAQ (reference sequence). CDR3: CASTYPGGASGGKLYNEQFF. The CDR3 nucleotides read TGTGCCAGCACCTACCCGGGAGGGGCTAGCGGGGGAAAGTTGTACAATGAGCAGTTCTTC.

In this sample, this clone turned up once. CDR3 coding DNA: TGTGCCAGCAGCCTTGATAGAAGCACAGATACGCAGTATTTT. This gives the protein CASSLDRSTDTQYF. This chain links TRBV7-3 with TRBJ2-3; D ambiguous. Germline CDR1 is SGHTA and CDR2 is FQGTGA. Trimming left V 5 bases short and J 0 bases short, with 9 bases between. CDR3 length: 14 residues.

The chain links TRBV30 to TRBJ1-2, with D hard to call. Trimming took 3 bases from V and 2 from J, leaving 7 bases between them. From germline, CDR1 is GTSNPN and CDR2 SVGIG (reference sequence). The CDR3 has 12 amino acids. The CDR3: CAWSRSNYGYTF. CDR3 nucleotide sequence: TGTGCCTGGAGCCGAAGCAACTATGGCTACACCTTC.

The rearrangement links TRBV9 to TRBJ1-2; TRBD1 is a possible D gene (6 bases). The V and J ends lost 5 bases and 3 bases respectively, with 20 bases between them. This CDR3 comprises 16 residues. CDR1 is SGDLS, CDR2 YYNGEE, per germline. For the CDR3, the DNA is TGTGCCAGCAGTCGTAGCGGGGGCGGCTATGACTATGGCTACACCTTC. It codes for CASSRSGGGYDYGYTF.

This chain connects TRBV29-1 to TRBJ1-1; D ambiguous. Germline CDR1 SQVTM, CDR2 ANQGSEA. Deletions cut 3 bases from V and 0 bases from J, with 8 bases between. This CDR3 is built from 13 residues. The CDR3 loop reads CSVDPVMNTEAFF. As DNA, the CDR3 is TGCAGCGTTGACCCGGTGATGAACACTGAAGCTTTCTTT.

This clone was counted once. The rearrangement joins TRBV4-2 to TRBJ2-5; 9 positions agree with TRBD2. From germline, CDR1 is LGHNA and CDR2 YNFKEQ. The CDR3 extends over 16 amino acids. J gave up 6 bases and V 0 bases, and 8 bases lay outside the gene matches. The CDR3 is CASSQEGGLAWKTQYF. The CDR3 DNA sequence: TGTGCCAGCAGCCAAGAAGGGGGACTAGCATGGAAGACCCAGTACTTC.

The rearrangement links TRBV9 to TRBJ2-7; D perhaps matches TRBD2 (7 bases). This CDR3 contains 16 residues. Trimming stripped 5 bases from V and 5 bases from J, with 23 bases between. The germline gives CDR1 SGDLS, CDR2 YYNGEE. DNA of the CDR3: TGTGCCAGCAGTGCTCGAGGTCGAGGGGGGGTCCACGAGCAGTACTTC. Its translation: CASSARGRGGVHEQYF.